The present entry profiles one T cell receptor beta chain with its context. No antigen is known for it. The data stem from a study of shared clonotypes between healthy human individuals. Study background: Each donor had three CD4 naive, three CD4 memory, two CD8 naive and one CD8 memory plate.

Study observations and caveats: A limitation of the genetic and exposure-history diversity represented arose from few donors.

There were no recent acute infections or vaccinations among the donors, who were healthy HIV-negative adults. For sorted subsets, roughly 200 ng DNA per replicate equaled approximately 32,000 T cell genomes. Profiled with immunoSEQ multiplex PCR; TCRdb holds only in-frame clones, not every one. In the table there are some 2 million clones, about 95% of which are singletons. What was sequenced was naive CD4+ T cells sorted from blood. The subset here: CD45RA+ positively selected. The clonotype was recovered from a man in his late teens or twenties in good health.

The CDR3 DNA is TGTGCCAGCAGCTTAGGGGGGTTCGCTAGCGGCACAGATACGCAGTATTTT. It yields the protein CASSLGGFASGTDTQYF. This sequence joins TRBV11-3 and TRBJ2-3; weak D call: TRBD2 (6 bases). V lost 1 base to trimming and J lost 1 base, with 15 bases between them. The CDR3 consists of 17 residues. Germline CDR1 and CDR2: SGHNT and YENEEA.